These 15 T cell receptor beta chains share one sample of origin, sequenced in a study of CD8+CD57+ T cells in acquired aplastic anemia. TCR beta VDJ combinations and CDR3 sequences were profiled from genomic DNA. Each CDR3 protein is one row after TCRdb ran MiXCR on the reads. Of 150,000 to 200,000 distinct CDR3 sequences detected, around 50% appear once; the ten largest clones hold around 1%. Selection for sequencing was limited to patients who had shown CD8+CD57+ cell expansion by flow cytometry. The sequencing input was sorted CD4+, CD8+, or CD8+CD57+ T cells (not recorded which) from PBMCs. These receptors were obtained from a human donor with aplastic anemia.

This clonotype was picked up many times. This rearrangement joins TRBV10-2 to TRBJ1-5, with 9 bases aligning to TRBD1. The CDR3 runs 14 residues. J gave up 6 bases and V 10 bases, and 10 bases lay outside the gene matches. In germline, CDR1 is WSHSY, CDR2 SAAADI. CDR3 DNA: TGCGCCACCTCCGGGACAGGGCCCGCTCAGCCCCAGCATTTT. Translating it yields CATSGTGPAQPQHF.

This clonotype showed up just a few times. Being one base from a much bigger clone, this may be a read error. The rearrangement joins TRBV7-2 to TRBJ1-2, with TRBD1 as a possible D gene (6 bases). Germline V gene lookup returns CDR1 SGHTA and CDR2 FQGNSA. The CDR3 is 15 residues long. Trimming cost V 1 base and J 4 bases, with 13 bases left between them. The CDR3 protein is CASSLVGTTSYGYTF. The CDR3 DNA reads TGTGCCAGCAGCTTAGTTGGGACAACTAGCTATGGCTACACCTTC.

This clonotype has at least ten counts. The CDR3 nucleotides read TGTGCCAGCAGCATTCAGACAGGGGGCGGTGGTTCACCCCTCCACTTT. This translates into CASSIQTGGGGSPLHF. This chain links TRBV13 with TRBJ1-6, with TRBD1 matching over 10 bases. Trimming cost V 5 bases and J 9 bases; bases outside gene matches: 10. CDR1 is PRHDT, CDR2 FYEKMQ, per germline (reference sequence). The CDR3 is 16 residues long. The entire variable domain, with the rest obtained from reference TRBV13 and TRBJ1-6, is as follows: AAGVIQSPRHLIKEKRETATLKCYPIPRHDTVYWYQQGPGQDPQFLISFYEKMQSDKGSIPDRFSAQQFSDYHSELNMSSLELGDSALYFCASSIQTGGGGSPLHFGNGTRLTVT.

V is TRBV15 and J is TRBJ2-5; 14 nucleotides match TRBD2. Germline loops: CDR1 LNHNV, CDR2 YYDKDF (reference sequence). Trimming removed 5 bases from V and 3 bases from J; junction bases left unmatched: 5. The length of the CDR3 is 16 residues. For the CDR3, the DNA is TGTGCCACCAGCGGCCGACTAGCGGGGGGGGAAGAGACCCAGTACTTC. Encoded protein: CATSGRLAGGEETQYF.

This clonotype has a count of ten or more. This rearrangement joins TRBV12-3 or TRBV12-4 to TRBJ1-6; maybe TRBD1 (5 bases). CDR3 length: 15 amino acids. With 7 bases removed from V and 5 bases from J, the gap between germline ends came to 15 bases. CDR3 nucleotide sequence: TGTGCCAGCAAACCTCCGGGACGGAATAATTCACCCCTCCACTTT. Protein product: CASKPPGRNNSPLHF.

The rearrangement uses TRBV7-8 and TRBJ2-5; 8 bases are shared with TRBD1. With 0 bases clipped from V and 4 bases from J, the junction kept 4 bases outside the gene matches. This CDR3 has 15 amino acids. The V gene's germline CDR1 is SGHVS and CDR2 FQNEAQ. The DNA of the CDR3 is TGTGCCAGCAGCTTAGCCCGGACAGGGAGAGAGACCCAGTACTTC. Amino acid sequence: CASSLARTGRETQYF.

The J gene is TRBJ2-5, the V gene TRBV20-1; perhaps TRBD1 as D (6 bases). V lost 2 bases and J 5 bases, leaving 18 bases between the germline ends. Per germline, CDR1 DFQATT and CDR2 SNEGSKA (reference sequence). The CDR3 has 15 amino acids. The CDR3 reads CSARKSQQGTETQYF. The CDR3 bases are TGCAGTGCTAGAAAATCACAGCAGGGGACCGAGACCCAGTACTTC.

This clonotype was counted only a few times. Given a much more abundant clone one base away, this may be a read error. The V gene is TRBV7-6, the J gene TRBJ2-1; 16 bases align to TRBD2. The germline V gene has CDR1 SGHVS and CDR2 FNYEAQ. The CDR3 contains 16 residues. CDR3 in amino acids: CAGSLRGTSGGEEQFF. The CDR3 DNA reads TGTGCCGGCAGCTTAAGAGGGACTAGCGGGGGGGAAGAGCAGTTCTTC.

The J gene is TRBJ1-1, the V gene TRBV19, with no clear D. The germline gives CDR1 LNHDA, CDR2 SQIVND (reference sequence). The V end was cut by 6 bases, the J end by 4 bases, with 15 bases between. The CDR3 has 14 residues. The CDR3 loop reads CASRRRYLGTEAFF. CDR3 bases: TGTGCCAGTAGGAGGAGGTACCTGGGCACTGAAGCTTTCTTT.

The chain combines TRBV2 with TRBJ2-1; no definite D call. The CDR3 covers 14 residues. V lost 5 bases and J lost 3, with 11 bases in between. From germline, CDR1 is SNHLY and CDR2 FYNNEI. CDR3 residues: CASSSGRYYNEQFF. The CDR3 DNA reads as TGTGCCAGCAGTTCAGGCAGATACTACAATGAGCAGTTCTTC.

This clonotype occurred many times. The chain employs TRBV6-1 and TRBJ1-1; the D is unclear. CDR3 length: 14 residues. V shed 6 bases and J shed 0 bases, with 11 bases lying between them. The germline V gene has CDR1 MNHNS and CDR2 SASEGT. DNA for the CDR3: TGTGCCAGCAGGAAACACGGAATGAACACTGAAGCTTTCTTT. As protein: CASRKHGMNTEAFF.

The V call is TRBV6-5, the J call TRBJ1-2; 8 bases align to TRBD1. This CDR3 contains 14 residues. V lost 2 bases, J lost 4 bases, and 3 bases stayed unmatched. The germline V gene has CDR1 MNHEY and CDR2 SVGAGI. The CDR3: CASSYGTGRYGYTF. CDR3 nucleotide sequence: TGTGCCAGCAGTTACGGGACAGGACGCTATGGCTACACCTTC.

This clonotype showed up many times. The rearrangement joins TRBV29-1 to TRBJ2-7; tentative D call: TRBD1 (7 bases). V was cut by 8 bases and J by 4 bases, with 15 bases left in between. CDR1 and CDR2 from the germline V gene are SQVTM and ANQGSEA. The CDR3 covers 12 residues. The CDR3 loop reads CSTRGTAYEQYF. The CDR3 DNA reads TGCAGCACCCGCGGGACAGCTTACGAGCAGTACTTC.

The rearrangement links TRBV15 to TRBJ2-7; no firm D call. From germline, CDR1 is LNHNV and CDR2 YYDKDF (reference sequence). V lost 0 bases and J lost 5, with 8 bases in between. This CDR3 is built from 13 residues. The CDR3 loop is CATSRDVGDEQYF. The CDR3, as DNA: TGTGCCACCAGCAGAGATGTAGGCGACGAGCAGTACTTC.

The rearrangement uses TRBV2 and TRBJ2-2; 8 bases map to TRBD1. Germline CDR1 is SNHLY and CDR2 is FYNNEI. V lost 4 bases and J lost 5; bases outside the gene matches: 6. The CDR3 is 15 amino acids. Written as DNA, the CDR3 is TGTGCCAGCAGTGGCCAGGGGGCAAGGACCGGGGAGCTGTTTTTT. This gives the protein CASSGQGARTGELFF. Full variable domain (remainder filled in from reference TRBV2 and TRBJ2-2): EPEVTQTPSHQVTQMGQEVILRCVPISNHLYFYWYRQILGQKVEFLVSFYNNEISEKSEIFDDQFSVERPDGSNFTLKIRSTKLEDSAMYFCASSGQGARTGELFFGEGSRLTVL.